The present T cell receptor beta chain was sequenced within a study of post-analysis software for immune sequencing data (dated by TCRdb to about 2015). Background on the whole study: Disease courses on record covered relapsing-remitting, secondary progressive and progressive-relapsing multiple sclerosis, though some patients had no subtype annotation. The patient repertoires were set against 11 previously published healthy control repertoires from donors whose ages ranged from about 6 to 27 years. A subset of samples was prepared in parallel using single-end sample barcoding, then pooled and co-amplified after Illumina adapter ligation. Beyond this particular receptor, the publication reports: Patients showed significantly higher frequencies than controls for several TRBV segments, among them TRBV5-6, TRBV5-1 and TRBV20-1. Normalized Chao1 diversity was significantly lower in multiple sclerosis patients than controls, suggesting substantial peripheral T-cell clonal expansion. The control group was slightly older than the multiple sclerosis patient group. Strong co-clustering of samples prepared in the same batch was shown by direct clustering with F measure, prompting a batch-effect correction.

The library relied on PCR. TCRdb lists the instrument as Illumina HiSeq 2500. To reduce PCR and sequencing biases, unique molecular identifiers were incorporated into the TCR beta cDNA libraries. Approximately 500,000 cDNA molecules were obtained for every 1 to 10 million input T cells, so each molecule roughly corresponded to one T cell. Patient libraries were prepared and sequenced with the same protocol used for the earlier healthy control dataset. Within a given batch, samples were prepared together, multiplexed and sequenced on the same HiSeq lane. Processing in the source paper ran as follows. Raw barcoded reads were processed with MIGEC, discarding single-read molecular identifier groups before consensus assembly and CDR3 extraction. VDJtools was used for post-analysis of the clonotype tables, and diversity was normalized by down-sampling every dataset to the size of the smallest sample. In repertoire overlap clustering, CDR3 amino acid sequences, but not nucleotide sequences, were matched to correct batch-related cross-sample contamination. The public sequencing data were trimmed at Q25 with fastp and processed into clonotypes with MiXCR by TCRdb, which kept only in-frame beta chains. Duplicate CDR3 protein sequences are folded into a single record with the most common DNA and genes. TCRdb, rather than the study authors, made the V and J calls. This sample comprises roughly 540,000 distinct CDR3 sequences, around 36% of them detected only once. The top ten constitute around 6.1% of the sample.

A word on this clonotype: Its antigen is currently not known. No base-level quality is on record; no much larger clone is a single base apart.

To demonstrate the VDJtools post-analysis software, the study profiled TCR beta repertoires from the peripheral blood of 13 young patients with multiple sclerosis. The multiple sclerosis patients were children and adolescents ranging in age from roughly 6 to 15 years. The CDR3 runs 14 residues from the cysteine to the phenylalanine. Only the CDR3 part of the read is kept: 42 bases, read in frame from the first base. Cut back by 1 base and 4 bases, the V and J ends lie 10 bases apart. Via the germline V gene, CDR1 is SGHVS and CDR2 FNYEAQ. The source of this sequence is a girl aged 2-17 years with multiple sclerosis. Recombination linked TRBV7-6 to TRBJ1-2; the D gene identity is not certain. Sequencing input: blood. The DNA is TGTGCCAGCAGCTTAGGGCGCAGCTCCTATGGCTACACCTTC. This yields the protein CASSLGRSSYGYTF.